This T cell receptor (beta chain) was documented in a study of blood T cell repertoires in COVID-19 (TCRdb year 2020). Describing the broader study: Samples from collaborators originated in the United States, Italy and Spain and spanned both the acute and convalescent phases of COVID-19. The material from the prospective study consisted of cDNA or gDNA derived from T cells, B-cell-depleted T cells, or PBMCs. The dataset comprised deeply sampled blood TCRbeta repertoires from subjects exposed to, actively infected with, or recovered from COVID-19. The repertoires were made available in a free public database intended to serve as a resource for research on the immune response to SARS-CoV-2. The samples were drawn from the first 160 participants of the ongoing ImmuneRACE study and from 1,254 subjects provided by 6 global collaborators. Nearly every sample came with metadata listing a de-identified subject ID, COVID-19 status, age in years and sex. HLA class I and class II types, where available, came from metadata supplied by the sample provider rather than from assay-based typing.

As regards this clone: The specificity of this receptor is unknown. Within one base of it there is no much larger clone, and no base qualities were kept.

The immunoSEQ Assay, a bias-controlled multiplex PCR, was used to amplify TCRbeta CDR3 regions from genomic DNA. Regarding the original processing steps: Nucleated cell counts per sample were estimated from amplification of reference gene primers within the assay. To quantify the absolute abundance of each unique TCRbeta CDR3 rearrangement, sequence reads were collapsed and filtered. For each sample, productive Simpson clonality was calculated as the square root of Simpson's diversity index across productive rearrangements. Entries here come from immuneACCESS through TCRdb and include only in-frame sequences with V and J called. Some clones fail to appear in such tables; in the studies checked, an unresolved V gene covers under half of the shortfall, and the cause of the remainder is unknown. That table supplies the V and J calls and clone size; D and trimming were determined from the DNA. Within this sample are around 150,000 clones, with about 82% of them counted one time only. The ten largest clonotypes hold around 4.2% of the sample.

A distance of 19 bases separates the germline ends of V and J, which lose 6 bases and 7 bases respectively. The cysteine opens and the phenylalanine closes a CDR3 of 14 amino acids. Here the CDR3 DNA is all that survives: 42 bases in frame from base 1. Looking up the germline V gene (reference sequence) yields CDR1 MNHEY and CDR2 SMNVEV. Broader findings and caveats from the paper: The quantity of clinical and demographic metadata differed by source and by participant and was supplied without curation.

Collaborating institutions collected whole blood in K2EDTA tubes following their own protocols. For TCRbeta analysis, collaborators shipped samples as frozen whole blood, isolated PBMCs, or DNA extracted from either of those sample types. The V and J genes are TRBV27 and TRBJ2-7, and TRBD1 may be the D gene, going by 8 matching bases. The TCR was taken from a woman of 80 years or more with active or convalescent COVID-19. Sequencing was performed on peripheral blood. The CDR3 loop reads CASRPGQGGAEQYF. The DNA sequence is given as TGTGCCAGCAGACCTGGACAGGGAGGGGCTGAGCAGTACTTC.